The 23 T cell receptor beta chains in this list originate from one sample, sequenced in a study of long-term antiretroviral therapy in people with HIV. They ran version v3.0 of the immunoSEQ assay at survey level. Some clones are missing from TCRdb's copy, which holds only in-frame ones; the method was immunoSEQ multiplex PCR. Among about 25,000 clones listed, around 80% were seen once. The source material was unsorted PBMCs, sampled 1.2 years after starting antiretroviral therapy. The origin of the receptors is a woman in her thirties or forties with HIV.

As DNA, the CDR3 is TGTGCCAGCAGCCCTGGGGGGTGGACTAGCGGGAGCGGATACAATGAGCAGTTCTTC. It yields the protein CASSPGGWTSGSGYNEQFF. This chain uses TRBV5-6 with TRBJ2-1; 13 bases agree with TRBD2. The CDR3 has 19 amino acids. Trimming at V came to 4 bases and at J to 4 bases, leaving 14 bases not matched to a gene. Germline CDR1 and CDR2: SGHDT and YYEEEE.

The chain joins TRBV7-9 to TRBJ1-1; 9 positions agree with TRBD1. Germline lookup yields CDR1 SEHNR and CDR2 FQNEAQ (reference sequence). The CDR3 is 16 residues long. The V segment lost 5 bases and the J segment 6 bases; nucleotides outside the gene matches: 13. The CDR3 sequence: CASSMSGTGLIAEAFF. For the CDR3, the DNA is TGTGCCAGCAGCATGTCCGGGACAGGGCTGATAGCTGAAGCTTTCTTT.

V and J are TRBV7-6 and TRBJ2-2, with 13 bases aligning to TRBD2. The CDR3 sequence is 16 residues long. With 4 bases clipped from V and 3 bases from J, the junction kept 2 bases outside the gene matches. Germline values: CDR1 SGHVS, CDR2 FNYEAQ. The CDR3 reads CASSYGLAGDTGELFF. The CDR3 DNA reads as TGTGCCAGCAGCTACGGACTAGCGGGGGACACCGGGGAGCTGTTTTTT.

DNA of the CDR3: TGTGCCAGCAGCGAACAGGGGGCGCTGCTTCAGCCCCAGCATTTT. It translates to CASSEQGALLQPQHF. The chain joins TRBV9 to TRBJ1-5, with 9 bases that match TRBD1. Germline trimming cut 3 bases from V and 6 bases from J; bases unmatched to any gene: 7. This CDR3 region has 15 residues. From germline, CDR1 is SGDLS and CDR2 YYNGEE.

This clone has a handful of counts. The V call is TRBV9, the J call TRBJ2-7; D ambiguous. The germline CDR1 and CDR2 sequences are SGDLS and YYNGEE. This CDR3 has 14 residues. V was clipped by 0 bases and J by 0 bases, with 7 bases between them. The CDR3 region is CASSVGAISYEQYF. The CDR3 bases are TGTGCCAGCAGCGTAGGAGCGATCTCCTACGAGCAGTACTTC.

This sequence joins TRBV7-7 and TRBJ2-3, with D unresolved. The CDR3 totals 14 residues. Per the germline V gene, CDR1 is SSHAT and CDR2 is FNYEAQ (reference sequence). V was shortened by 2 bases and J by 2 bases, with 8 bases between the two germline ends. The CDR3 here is CASSLSRYTDTQYF. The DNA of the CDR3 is TGTGCCAGCAGCTTATCGCGGTACACAGATACGCAGTATTTT. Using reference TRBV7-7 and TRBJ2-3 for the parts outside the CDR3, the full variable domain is GAGVSQSPRYKVTKRGQDVTLRCDPISSHATLYWYQQALGQGPEFLTYFNYEAQPDKSGLPSDRFSAERPEGSISTLTIQRTEQRDSAMYRCASSLSRYTDTQYFGPGTRLTVL.

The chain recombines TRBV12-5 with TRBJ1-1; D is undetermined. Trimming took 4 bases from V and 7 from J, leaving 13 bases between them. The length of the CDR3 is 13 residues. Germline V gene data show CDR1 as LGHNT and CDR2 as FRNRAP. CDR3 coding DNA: TGTGCTAGTGGTTCTCAACCGGGCCTTGAAGCTTTCTTT. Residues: CASGSQPGLEAFF.

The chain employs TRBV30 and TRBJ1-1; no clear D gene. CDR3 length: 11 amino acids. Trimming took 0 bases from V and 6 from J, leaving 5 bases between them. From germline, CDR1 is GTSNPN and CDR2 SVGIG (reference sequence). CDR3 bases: TGTGCCTGGAGTGTAGGAGCTGAAGCTTTCTTT. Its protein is CAWSVGAEAFF.

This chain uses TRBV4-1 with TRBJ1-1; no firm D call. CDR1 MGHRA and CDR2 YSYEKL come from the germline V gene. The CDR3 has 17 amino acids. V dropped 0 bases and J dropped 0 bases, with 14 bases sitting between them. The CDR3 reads CASSQDFFGKMNTEAFF. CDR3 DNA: TGCGCCAGCAGCCAAGACTTTTTCGGGAAAATGAACACTGAAGCTTTCTTT.

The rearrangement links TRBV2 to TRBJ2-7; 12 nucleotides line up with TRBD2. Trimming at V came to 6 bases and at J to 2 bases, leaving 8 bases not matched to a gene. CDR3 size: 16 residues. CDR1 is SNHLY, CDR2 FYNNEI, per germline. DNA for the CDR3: TGTGCCAGCAGGCCCATGACTAGCGGGAGCCCCTACGAGCAGTACTTC. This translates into CASRPMTSGSPYEQYF. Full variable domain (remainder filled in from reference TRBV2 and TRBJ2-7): EPEVTQTPSHQVTQMGQEVILRCVPISNHLYFYWYRQILGQKVEFLVSFYNNEISEKSEIFDDQFSVERPDGSNFTLKIRSTKLEDSAMYFCASRPMTSGSPYEQYFGPGTRLTVT.

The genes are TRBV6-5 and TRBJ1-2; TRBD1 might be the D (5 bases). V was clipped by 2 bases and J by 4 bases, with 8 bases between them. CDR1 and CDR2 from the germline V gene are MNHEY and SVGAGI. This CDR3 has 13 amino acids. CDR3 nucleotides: TGTGCCAGCAGTTACGTTGGGGGCTATGGCTACACCTTC. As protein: CASSYVGGYGYTF.

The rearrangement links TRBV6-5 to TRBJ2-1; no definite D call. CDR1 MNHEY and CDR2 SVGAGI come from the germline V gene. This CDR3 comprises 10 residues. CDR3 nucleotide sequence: TGTGGTGGCCGCCGCAATGAGCAGTTCTTC. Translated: CGGRRNEQFF.

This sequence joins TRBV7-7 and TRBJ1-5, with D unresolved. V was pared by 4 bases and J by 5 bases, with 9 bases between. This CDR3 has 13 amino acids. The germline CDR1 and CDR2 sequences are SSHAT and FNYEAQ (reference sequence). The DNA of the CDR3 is TGTGCCAGCAGCTCCGGGCGAGATCAGCCCCAGCATTTT. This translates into CASSSGRDQPQHF.

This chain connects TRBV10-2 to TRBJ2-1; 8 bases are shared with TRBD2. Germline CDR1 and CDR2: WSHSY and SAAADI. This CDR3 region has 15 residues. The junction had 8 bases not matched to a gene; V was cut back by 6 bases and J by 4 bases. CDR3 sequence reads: CASRGKLAVYNEQFF. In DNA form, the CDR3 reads TGCGCCAGCAGGGGAAAACTAGCGGTGTACAATGAGCAGTTCTTC.

The CDR3: CASSFQRRGDEQFF. As DNA, the CDR3 is TGTGCCAGCAGTTTCCAGCGGAGGGGAGATGAGCAGTTCTTC. The chain has TRBV6-5 and TRBJ2-1; maybe TRBD2 (6 bases). The CDR3 is 14 amino acids. Germline assignment: CDR1 MNHEY and CDR2 SVGAGI. With 4 bases removed from V and 8 bases from J, the gap between germline ends came to 15 bases.

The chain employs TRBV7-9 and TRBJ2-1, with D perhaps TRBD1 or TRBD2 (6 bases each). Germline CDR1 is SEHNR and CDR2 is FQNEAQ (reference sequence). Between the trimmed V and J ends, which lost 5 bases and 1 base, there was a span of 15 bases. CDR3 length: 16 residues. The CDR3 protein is CASSRRGGLSYNEQFF. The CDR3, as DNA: TGTGCCAGCAGCCGAAGAGGGGGGTTATCCTACAATGAGCAGTTCTTC.

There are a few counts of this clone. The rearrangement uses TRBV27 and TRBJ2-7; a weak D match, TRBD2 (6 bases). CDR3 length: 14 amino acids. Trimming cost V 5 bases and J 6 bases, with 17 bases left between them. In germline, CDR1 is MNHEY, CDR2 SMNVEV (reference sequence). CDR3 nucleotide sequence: TGTGCCAGCAGTCTTATGGGGGGTTATGGCGAGCAGTACTTC. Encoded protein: CASSLMGGYGEQYF.

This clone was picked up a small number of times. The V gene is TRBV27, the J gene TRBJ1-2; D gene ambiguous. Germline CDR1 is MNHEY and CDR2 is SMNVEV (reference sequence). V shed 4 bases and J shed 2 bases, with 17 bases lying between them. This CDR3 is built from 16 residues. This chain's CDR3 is CASSSRDGRINYGYTF. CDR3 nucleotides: TGTGCCAGCAGTTCCCGAGACGGACGGATAAACTATGGCTACACCTTC.

CDR3 protein: CASSLGGAPLHF. The CDR3 DNA sequence: TGTGCCAGCAGCCTAGGGGGTGCACCCCTCCACTTT. V usage is TRBV7-9 and J usage is TRBJ1-6; the D gene is possibly TRBD1 (6 bases). V lost 5 bases and J 11 bases, leaving 10 bases between the germline ends. The CDR3 is made up of 12 amino acids. CDR1 SEHNR and CDR2 FQNEAQ come from the germline V gene (reference sequence).

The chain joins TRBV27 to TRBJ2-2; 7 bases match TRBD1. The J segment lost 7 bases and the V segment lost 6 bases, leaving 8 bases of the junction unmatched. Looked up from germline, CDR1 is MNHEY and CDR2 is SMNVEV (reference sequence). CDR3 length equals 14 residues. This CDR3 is CASRTTGRGGELFF. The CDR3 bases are TGTGCCAGCAGGACGACAGGGAGAGGCGGGGAGCTGTTTTTT.

In DNA form, the CDR3 reads TGCGCCACCAGGGGCAGGGGAGACCCCTACGAGCAGTACTTC. Protein sequence: CATRGRGDPYEQYF. The gene calls are TRBV10-2 and TRBJ2-7; weak D call: TRBD1 (6 bases). CDR3 length equals 14 residues. The germline V gene encodes CDR1 WSHSY and CDR2 SAAADI. V gave up 10 bases and J gave up 2 bases, with 18 bases separating them.

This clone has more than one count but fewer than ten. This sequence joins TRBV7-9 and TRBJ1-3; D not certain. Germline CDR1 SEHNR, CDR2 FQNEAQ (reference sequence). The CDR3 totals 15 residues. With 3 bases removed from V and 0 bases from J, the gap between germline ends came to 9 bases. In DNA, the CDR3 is TGTGCCAGCAGCTTCGGCGACCTCTCTGGAAACACCATATATTTT. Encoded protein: CASSFGDLSGNTIYF.

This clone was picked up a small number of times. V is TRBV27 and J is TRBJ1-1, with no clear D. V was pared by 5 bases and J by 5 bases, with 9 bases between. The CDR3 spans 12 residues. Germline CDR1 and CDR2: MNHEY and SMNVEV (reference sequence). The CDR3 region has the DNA TGTGCCAGCAGTGCCGGAGGGACTGAAGCTTTCTTT. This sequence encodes CASSAGGTEAFF.